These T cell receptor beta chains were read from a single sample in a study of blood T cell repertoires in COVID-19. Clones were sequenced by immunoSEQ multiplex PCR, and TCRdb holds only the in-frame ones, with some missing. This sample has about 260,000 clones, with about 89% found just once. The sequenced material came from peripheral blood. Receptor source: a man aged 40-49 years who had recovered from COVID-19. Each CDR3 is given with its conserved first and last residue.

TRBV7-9,CASTPGGGSGNEQFF
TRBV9,CASSAAPVNEQFF
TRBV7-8,CASSFRDSGNTIYF
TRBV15,CATSRGQGAGANVLTF
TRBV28,CASSLLGEGDEQYF
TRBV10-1,CASSREPNSPLHF
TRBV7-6,CASSSQGGYTDTQYF
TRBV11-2,CASSLQEGQYF
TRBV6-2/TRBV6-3,CASSYWDRVDTQYF
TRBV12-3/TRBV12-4,CASKGGETQYF
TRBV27,CASAQEPTVQETQYF
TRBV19,CASSIPGFGSPLHF
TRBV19,CASINTETNTEAFF
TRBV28,CASNLGADYEQYF
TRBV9,CASSAAGAGNTIYF
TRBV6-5,CASSYSVAASTDTQYF
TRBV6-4,CASSVGPSSYNEQFF
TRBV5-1,CASSLGRDTSYGYTF
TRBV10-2,CASSGKPGQGLIPDTQYF
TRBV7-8,CASSFGRTGSSGETQYF
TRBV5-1,CASSSAGHGYTF
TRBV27,CASSTSRDRVMNTEAFF
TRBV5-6,CASSLGGNEQFF
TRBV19,CASSMNRVGEAFF
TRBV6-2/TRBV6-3,CASSSPRSGLRSPGELFF
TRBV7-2,CASSRQRGLNTEAFF
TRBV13,CASSTRDSNFYEQYF
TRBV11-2,CASSSPPGSYTDTQYF
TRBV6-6,CASSPRVYEQYF
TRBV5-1,CASSLAGLAQTYEQYF
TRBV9,CASSVGGFSEQYF
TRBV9,CASSVAERQSAGYGYTF
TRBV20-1,CSARGHYEQYF
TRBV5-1,CASSPVILAKNIQYF
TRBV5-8,CASSQEGTLNTGELFF
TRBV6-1,CASSEEGGLGYTF
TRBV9,CASSVESRALGGTEAFF
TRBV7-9,CASTPLEGVLYNEQFF
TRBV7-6,CASSLRPNSGGPAKNIQYF
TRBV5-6,CASSLYAGTGGTNEKLFF
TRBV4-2,CASSPGVGAYEQYF
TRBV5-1,CASETTMGGGPGELFF
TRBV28,CASSSSSGSWGNEQFF
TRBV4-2,CASSPTASGLYNEQFF
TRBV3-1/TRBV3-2,CASSQETGTGGYTF
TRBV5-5,CASSLDSFYNSPLHF
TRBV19,CASSRTSGYNEQFF
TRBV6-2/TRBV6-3,CASSSRPAAYEQYF
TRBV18,CVSSPQGMALHF
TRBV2,CASSQRLAGVVGQFF
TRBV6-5,CASSYGLAGDNEQFF
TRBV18,CASSPLRADRNNQPQHF
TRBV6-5,CASRGTAEHYGYTF
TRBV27,CASSPRQGFSSTGELFF
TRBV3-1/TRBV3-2,CASSQPLAGGVWGETQYF
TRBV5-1,CASSPLAGGGEQYF
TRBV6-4,CASSENEDRDAFF
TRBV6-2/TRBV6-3,CASSRLATSYNEQFF
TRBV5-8,CASSLVTGGRYSNQPQHF